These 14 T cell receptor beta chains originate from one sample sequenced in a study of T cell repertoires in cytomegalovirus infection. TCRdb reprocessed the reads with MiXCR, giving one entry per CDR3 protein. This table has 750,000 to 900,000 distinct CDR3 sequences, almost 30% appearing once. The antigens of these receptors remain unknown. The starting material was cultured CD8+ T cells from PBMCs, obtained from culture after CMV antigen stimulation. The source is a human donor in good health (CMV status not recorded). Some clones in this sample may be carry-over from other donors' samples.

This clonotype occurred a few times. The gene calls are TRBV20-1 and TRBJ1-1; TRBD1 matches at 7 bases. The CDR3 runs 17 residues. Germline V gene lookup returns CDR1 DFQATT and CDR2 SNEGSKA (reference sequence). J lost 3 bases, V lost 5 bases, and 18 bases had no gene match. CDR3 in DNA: TGCAGTGCTTCCCGTGTCTTCTTACAGGGGTTCGACACTGAAGCTTTCTTT. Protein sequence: CSASRVFLQGFDTEAFF.

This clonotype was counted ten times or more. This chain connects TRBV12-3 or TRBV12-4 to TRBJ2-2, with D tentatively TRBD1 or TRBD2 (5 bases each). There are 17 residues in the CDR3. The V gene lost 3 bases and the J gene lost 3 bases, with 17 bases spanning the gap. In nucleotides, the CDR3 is TGTGCCAGCAGTTTGGGGCCCCCCGGGGACGACACCGGGGAGCTGTTTTTT. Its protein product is CASSLGPPGDDTGELFF.

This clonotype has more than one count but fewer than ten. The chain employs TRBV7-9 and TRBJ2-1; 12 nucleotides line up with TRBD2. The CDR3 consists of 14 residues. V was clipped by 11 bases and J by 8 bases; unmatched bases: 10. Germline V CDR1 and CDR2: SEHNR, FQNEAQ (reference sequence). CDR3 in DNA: TGTGCCTTCCGACTAGCGGGGGAGCAGGATGAGCAGTTCTTC. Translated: CAFRLAGEQDEQFF.

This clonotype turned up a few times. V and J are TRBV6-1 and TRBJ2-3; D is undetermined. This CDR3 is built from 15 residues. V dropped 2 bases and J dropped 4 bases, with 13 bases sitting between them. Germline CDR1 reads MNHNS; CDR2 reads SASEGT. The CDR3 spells CASSEYRVNADTQYF. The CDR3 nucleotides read TGTGCCAGCAGTGAATATCGGGTGAACGCAGATACGCAGTATTTT.

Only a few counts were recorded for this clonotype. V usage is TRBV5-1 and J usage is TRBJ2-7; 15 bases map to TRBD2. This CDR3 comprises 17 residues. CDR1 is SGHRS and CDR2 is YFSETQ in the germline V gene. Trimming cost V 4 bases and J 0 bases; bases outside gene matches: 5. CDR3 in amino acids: CASSGGTSGGLSYEQYF. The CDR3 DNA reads TGCGCCAGCAGCGGCGGGACTAGCGGGGGGCTCTCCTACGAGCAGTACTTC.

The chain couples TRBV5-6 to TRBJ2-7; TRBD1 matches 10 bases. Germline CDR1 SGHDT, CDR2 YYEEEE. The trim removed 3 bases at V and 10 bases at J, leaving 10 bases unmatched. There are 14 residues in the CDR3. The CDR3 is CASSWWTGGEFQYV. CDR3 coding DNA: TGTGCCAGCAGCTGGTGGACAGGGGGGGAGTTTCAGTACGTC.

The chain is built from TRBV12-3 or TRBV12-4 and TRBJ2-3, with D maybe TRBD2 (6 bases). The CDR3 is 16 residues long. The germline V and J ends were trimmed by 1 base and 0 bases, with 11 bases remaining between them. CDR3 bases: TGTGCCAGCAGTTTAGGCGGGGCAAAAAGCACAGATACGCAGTATTTT. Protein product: CASSLGGAKSTDTQYF.

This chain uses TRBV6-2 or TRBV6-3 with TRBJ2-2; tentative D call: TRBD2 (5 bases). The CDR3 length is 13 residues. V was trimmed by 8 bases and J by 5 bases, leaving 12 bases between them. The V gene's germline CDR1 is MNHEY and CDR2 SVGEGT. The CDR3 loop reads CASYWRRTGELFF. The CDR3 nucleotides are TGTGCCAGCTACTGGAGGAGAACCGGGGAGCTGTTTTTT.

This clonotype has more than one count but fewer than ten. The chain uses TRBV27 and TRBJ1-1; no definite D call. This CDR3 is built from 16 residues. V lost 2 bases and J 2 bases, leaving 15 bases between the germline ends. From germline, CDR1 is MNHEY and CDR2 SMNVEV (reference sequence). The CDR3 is CASSLGQNLVNTEAFF. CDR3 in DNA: TGTGCCAGCAGTTTAGGGCAGAACTTAGTTAACACTGAAGCTTTCTTT.

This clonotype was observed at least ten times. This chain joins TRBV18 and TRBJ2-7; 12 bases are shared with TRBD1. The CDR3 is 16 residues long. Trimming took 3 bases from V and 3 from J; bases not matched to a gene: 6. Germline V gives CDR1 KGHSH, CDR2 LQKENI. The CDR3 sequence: CASSPGTGGPFYEQYV. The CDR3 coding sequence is TGTGCCAGCTCACCCGGGACAGGGGGCCCCTTCTACGAGCAGTACGTC.

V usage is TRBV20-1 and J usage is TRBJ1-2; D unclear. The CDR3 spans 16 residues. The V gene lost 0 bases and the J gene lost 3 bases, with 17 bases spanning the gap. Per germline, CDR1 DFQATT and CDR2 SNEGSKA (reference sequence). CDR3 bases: TGCAGTGCTAGAGATAATTTATACGGGTTGGACTATGGCTACACCTTC. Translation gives CSARDNLYGLDYGYTF.

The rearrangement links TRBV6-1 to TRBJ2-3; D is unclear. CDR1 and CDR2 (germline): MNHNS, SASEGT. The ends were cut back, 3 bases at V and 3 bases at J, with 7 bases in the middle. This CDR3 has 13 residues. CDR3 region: CASSDFRTDTQYF. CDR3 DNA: TGTGCCAGCAGTGATTTTAGAACAGATACGCAGTATTTT.

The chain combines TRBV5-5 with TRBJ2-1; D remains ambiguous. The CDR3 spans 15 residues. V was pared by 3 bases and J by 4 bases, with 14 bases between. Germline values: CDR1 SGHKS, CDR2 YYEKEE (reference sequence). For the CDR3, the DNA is TGTGCCAGCAGCTCGGACCCAGTAAGATACAATGAGCAGTTCTTC. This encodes CASSSDPVRYNEQFF.

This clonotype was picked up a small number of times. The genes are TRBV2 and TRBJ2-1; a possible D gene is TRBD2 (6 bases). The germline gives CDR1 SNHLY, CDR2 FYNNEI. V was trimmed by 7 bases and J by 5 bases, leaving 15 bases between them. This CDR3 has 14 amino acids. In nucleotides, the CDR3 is TGTGCCAGCAACCCCCCTAGCGCAAACAATGAGCAGTTCTTC. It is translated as CASNPPSANNEQFF.